Listed below are T cell receptor beta chains from one sample, sequenced in a study of identical twins. TCRdb reanalysed the 5' RACE reads using MiXCR and keeps one entry per CDR3 protein. In the table there are 240,000 or so distinct CDR3 sequences, more than 9.5% of which are singletons. These data also formed part of another study, on yellow fever vaccine responses in identical twins.

The sequencing input was memory (CD45RO+) T cells sorted from blood. All receptors come from a woman under 30 in good health. CDR3s include the opening cysteine and the closing phenylalanine or tryptophan. A D gene is named only where the DNA matches it firmly. Only part of the rows carry a size: once, few, many, or a class if the clone is expanded.

CDR3 length	clone size	V gene	D gene	J gene	CDR3 protein	CDR3 DNA
18	NA	TRBV12-3/TRBV12-4	NA	TRBJ2-6	CAISLAAGPYSGANVLTF	TGTGCCATCAGTTTAGCGGCCGGACCGTACTCTGGGGCCAACGTCCTGACTTTC
14	NA	TRBV6-1	NA	TRBJ2-1	CASSEGSELDEQFF	TGTGCCAGCAGTGAAGGTTCAGAATTGGATGAGCAGTTCTTC
15	few	TRBV9	TRBD2	TRBJ2-1	CASSVSSGGLSEQFF	TGTGCCAGCAGCGTGAGTAGCGGGGGGCTTAGTGAGCAGTTCTTC
12	many	TRBV12-3/TRBV12-4	NA	TRBJ1-6	CASSYKGSPLHF	TGTGCCAGCAGCTACAAAGGTTCACCCCTCCACTTT
11	many	TRBV18	NA	TRBJ2-5	CASSPQETQYF	TGTGCCAGCTCGCCTCAAGAGACCCAGTACTTC
16	few	TRBV27	NA	TRBJ2-1	CASSSETGISYNEQFF	TGTGCCAGCAGTTCCGAAACAGGGATCTCCTACAATGAGCAGTTCTTC
19	few	TRBV27	TRBD2	TRBJ2-3	CASSFGFTRTSGGTDTQYF	TGTGCCAGCAGTTTCGGATTCACGAGGACTAGCGGGGGGACAGATACGCAGTATTTT
15	many	TRBV4-3	TRBD2	TRBJ2-7	CASSQDGRGAYEQYF	TGCGCCAGCAGCCAAGACGGGAGGGGCGCCTACGAGCAGTACTTC
15	few	TRBV4-2	NA	TRBJ2-7	CASSQDHGGVGEQYF	TGTGCCAGCAGCCAAGATCATGGTGGGGTGGGCGAGCAGTACTTC
14	many	TRBV12-3/TRBV12-4	NA	TRBJ1-2	CASSLQGKGYGYTF	TGTGCCAGCAGTTTACAGGGGAAAGGCTATGGCTACACCTTC
14	few	TRBV7-2	NA	TRBJ2-7	CASSQQRGSYEQYF	TGTGCCAGCAGCCAGCAGCGAGGCTCGTACGAGCAGTACTTC
16	NA	TRBV4-2	TRBD2	TRBJ2-1	CASSRELAGDYNEQFF	TGTGCCAGCAGCCGCGAACTAGCGGGGGATTACAATGAGCAGTTCTTC
16	NA	TRBV5-8	TRBD2	TRBJ2-1	CASSLLGGGAFGEQFF	TGTGCCAGCAGCCTTCTGGGCGGGGGGGCCTTCGGTGAGCAGTTCTTC
15	few	TRBV10-2	TRBD1	TRBJ2-7	CASQERGAGGLEQYF	TGCGCCAGCCAAGAGCGAGGGGCAGGGGGTCTCGAGCAGTACTTC
17	NA	TRBV12-3/TRBV12-4	NA	TRBJ1-3	CASSLAGGLHSGNTIYF	TGTGCCAGCAGTTTAGCAGGGGGTCTCCACTCTGGAAACACCATATATTTT
14	few	TRBV20-1	TRBD2	TRBJ2-1	CSAFPSGDYNEQFF	TGCAGTGCTTTCCCTAGCGGTGACTACAATGAGCAGTTCTTC
14	few	TRBV5-5	TRBD1	TRBJ2-7	CASSSSDRGYEQYF	TGTGCCAGCAGCTCATCGGACAGGGGATACGAGCAGTACTTC